The rows below give T cell receptor beta chains drawn from one sample of a study of T cell changes during pregnancy in multiple sclerosis. Assay: immunoSEQ multiplex PCR; the TCRdb copy retains only in-frame clones and omits some. The sample records 40,000 to 50,000 clones, less than 95% being singletons. The input for sequencing was CD4+ T cells from peripheral blood mononuclear cells, taken in the third trimester of pregnancy. These receptors came from a female donor with multiple sclerosis, enrolled in a pregnancy study. Each CDR3 is given with its conserved first and last residue. Each record gives: J gene, clone size, D gene, V gene, CDR3 DNA, CDR3 protein. The D gene is left open where the match is weak. Part of the rows lack a size; the others show once, few, many or a class for expanded clones.

>TRBJ2-5|.|TRBD2|TRBV7-2
TGTGCCAGCACTGCGAGCGGGAGGCAAGAGACCCAGTACTTC
CASTASGRQETQYF
>TRBJ2-5|.|TRBD1|TRBV18
TGTGCCAGCTCACCCGGGACAGGGAAAGAGACCCAGTACTTC
CASSPGTGKETQYF
>TRBJ2-1|.|TRBD1|TRBV30
TGTGCCTGGAGTGTGTTAAGGGGGCGACGGGCGAATGAGCAGTTCTTC
CAWSVLRGRRANEQFF
>TRBJ1-1|.|.|TRBV29-1
TGCAGCGCCCGGACAGCTGAAGCTTTCTTT
CSARTAEAFF
>TRBJ2-6|.|.|TRBV5-1
TGCGCCAGCAGCCGAACAGTCGCTGGGGCCAACGTCCTGACTTTC
CASSRTVAGANVLTF
>TRBJ1-1|.|.|TRBV6-1
TGTGCCAGCAGTCCGTCCCTCCCTGAAGCTTTCTTT
CASSPSLPEAFF
>TRBJ1-2|.|TRBD1|TRBV6-5
TGTGCCAGCAGTTACTCACGGACAGGGGGCCACTATGGCTACACCTTC
CASSYSRTGGHYGYTF
>TRBJ2-5|.|.|TRBV5-1
TGCGCCAGCAGCTTGTTATCTGGGGGCCTACAAGAGACCCAGTACTTC
CASSLLSGGLQETQYF
>TRBJ2-2|.|.|TRBV27
TGTGCCAGCAGTTTTAATACACGTACCGGGGAGCTGTTTTTT
CASSFNTRTGELFF
>TRBJ1-3|.|.|TRBV4-1
TGCGCCAGCAGCCAGCTTGGGGGGGCTTCTGGAAACACCATATATTTT
CASSQLGGASGNTIYF
>TRBJ2-2|once|TRBD1|TRBV9
TGTGCCAGCAGCCCCCGGACAGGGGGCGCACCAGGGGAGCTGTTTTTT
CASSPRTGGAPGELFF
>TRBJ2-1|.|.|TRBV15
TGTGCCACCAGCAGCCACCCTAGCGTACACAATGAGCAGTTCTTC
CATSSHPSVHNEQFF
>TRBJ1-2|.|.|TRBV7-3
TGTGCCAGTCAGATTCCGGGACACACGGATGGCTACACCTTC
CASQIPGHTDGYTF
>TRBJ2-3|once|.|TRBV28
TGTGCCAGCAGTTTATTGGGCAGGGTCGAAGATACGCAGTATTTT
CASSLLGRVEDTQYF
>TRBJ2-3|.|TRBD1|TRBV18
TGTGCCAGCTCACCGCCGGGACAGGGTTCAGATACGCAGTATTTT
CASSPPGQGSDTQYF
>TRBJ2-5|.|.|TRBV20-1
TGCAGTGCCCCGTGGCGGGAGACCCAGTACTTC
CSAPWRETQYF